Listed below are T cell receptor beta chains from one sample, sequenced in a study of HIV-infected patients and healthy controls. TCRdb reprocessed the 5' RACE reads with MiXCR, giving one entry per CDR3 protein. The top ten hold around 7.9% of the sample, which has just over 15,000 distinct CDR3 sequences, 7% seen once. Sequenced sample: blood. These receptors originate from an adult in good health. The CDR3 runs from the conserved cysteine through the conserved F or W. Fields, in order: J gene, V gene, clone size, D gene, CDR3 DNA, CDR3 protein. The D gene is left open where the match is weak. The listing skips clone size in some rows; elsewhere it reads once, few, many or a size class.

J gene: TRBJ1-4
V gene: TRBV3-1
clone size: medium-sized
D gene: .
CDR3 DNA: TGTGCCAGCAGCCAAGAAACAGGCTCTCTCGCAACTAATGAAAAACTGTTTTTT
CDR3 protein: CASSQETGSLATNEKLFF

J gene: TRBJ2-7
V gene: TRBV19
clone size: many
D gene: TRBD2
CDR3 DNA: TGTGCCAGTAGTACCCCGGGAGGGAGCTCCTACGAGCAGTACTTC
CDR3 protein: CASSTPGGSSYEQYF

J gene: TRBJ1-4
V gene: TRBV6-6
clone size: many
D gene: TRBD1
CDR3 DNA: TGTGCCAGCAGACCGGGGACAGGGGCTAATGAAAAACTGTTTTTT
CDR3 protein: CASRPGTGANEKLFF

J gene: TRBJ2-7
V gene: TRBV7-2
clone size: .
D gene: .
CDR3 DNA: TGTGCCAGCAGCTTCTTTAGCGACCAGTACTTC
CDR3 protein: CASSFFSDQYF

J gene: TRBJ1-1
V gene: TRBV28
clone size: .
D gene: TRBD1
CDR3 DNA: TGTGCCAGCAGTACAATCAGGGGGAGGAATGAAGCTTTCTTT
CDR3 protein: CASSTIRGRNEAFF

J gene: TRBJ2-7
V gene: TRBV20-1
clone size: .
D gene: .
CDR3 DNA: TGCAGTGCTCCAGGGACCTTCGGGTCCTACGAGCAGTACTTC
CDR3 protein: CSAPGTFGSYEQYF

J gene: TRBJ2-1
V gene: TRBV4-3
clone size: many
D gene: .
CDR3 DNA: TGCGCCAGCAGCCAAGATCGCGGCCCAGGCAATGAGCAGTTCTTC
CDR3 protein: CASSQDRGPGNEQFF

J gene: TRBJ2-7
V gene: TRBV19
clone size: many
D gene: .
CDR3 DNA: TGTGCCACCTCAAGGGAAATCAGCAGAAAGTACGAGCAGTACTTC
CDR3 protein: CATSREISRKYEQYF

J gene: TRBJ2-1
V gene: TRBV5-1
clone size: many
D gene: .
CDR3 DNA: TGCGCCAGCAGCTTGCCTTACAATGAGCAGTTCTTC
CDR3 protein: CASSLPYNEQFF

J gene: TRBJ2-7
V gene: TRBV5-1
clone size: many
D gene: .
CDR3 DNA: TGCGCCAGCAGCTTGGGGGGCTCCGAGGTTTACGAGCAGTACTTC
CDR3 protein: CASSLGGSEVYEQYF

J gene: TRBJ1-1
V gene: TRBV20-1
clone size: many
D gene: TRBD1
CDR3 DNA: TGCACTCCGAGGACAGGGGGCGAGATCACTGAAGCTTTCTTT
CDR3 protein: CTPRTGGEITEAFF

J gene: TRBJ1-5
V gene: TRBV20-1
clone size: few
D gene: .
CDR3 DNA: TGCAGTGCCCGTCCCATCAGCGACAGCCCTTCAAGCGGTCAGCCCCAGCATTTT
CDR3 protein: CSARPISDSPSSGQPQHF

J gene: TRBJ1-1
V gene: TRBV28
clone size: many
D gene: .
CDR3 DNA: TGTGCCAGCAGCTTCTCCCGCGGACGGAAATTGAACACTGAAGCTTTCTTT
CDR3 protein: CASSFSRGRKLNTEAFF

J gene: TRBJ2-3
V gene: TRBV29-1
clone size: many
D gene: TRBD2
CDR3 DNA: TGCAGCGTTGCCGACGGGGGGGAGGTGGATACGCAGTATTTT
CDR3 protein: CSVADGGEVDTQYF

J gene: TRBJ1-3
V gene: TRBV12-3/TRBV12-4
clone size: many
D gene: .
CDR3 DNA: TGTGCCAGCAGCCGGGACACAACTGGAAACACCATATATTTT
CDR3 protein: CASSRDTTGNTIYF

J gene: TRBJ2-7
V gene: TRBV30
clone size: medium-sized
D gene: .
CDR3 DNA: TGTGCCTGGGCTAGGGGCAACTCCTACGAGCAGTACTTC
CDR3 protein: CAWARGNSYEQYF

J gene: TRBJ2-5
V gene: TRBV5-1
clone size: medium-sized
D gene: .
CDR3 DNA: TGCGCCAGCAGCCGGATTAAACAAGAGACCCAGTACTTC
CDR3 protein: CASSRIKQETQYF

J gene: TRBJ2-2
V gene: TRBV9
clone size: many
D gene: .
CDR3 DNA: TGTGCCAGCAGCCGCCTTGGGGCGACGAACACCGGGGAGCTGTTTTTT
CDR3 protein: CASSRLGATNTGELFF

J gene: TRBJ2-3
V gene: TRBV7-8
clone size: many
D gene: .
CDR3 DNA: TGTGCCAGCAGCTTTGTTAATGATCGGGATACGCAGTATTTT
CDR3 protein: CASSFVNDRDTQYF

J gene: TRBJ2-1
V gene: TRBV15
clone size: many
D gene: .
CDR3 DNA: TGTGCCACCAGCCTTACATTTACAAGGGACAATGAGCAGTTCTTC
CDR3 protein: CATSLTFTRDNEQFF

J gene: TRBJ2-7
V gene: TRBV14
clone size: many
D gene: .
CDR3 DNA: TGTGCCAGCAGCCAAGAAAGACTAGCCTACGAGCAGTACTTC
CDR3 protein: CASSQERLAYEQYF

J gene: TRBJ1-5
V gene: TRBV11-2
clone size: many
D gene: TRBD1
CDR3 DNA: TGTGCCAGCAGCCGGACAGGGGGCCTTTACGGTCAGCCCCAGCATTTT
CDR3 protein: CASSRTGGLYGQPQHF

J gene: TRBJ2-3
V gene: TRBV28
clone size: many
D gene: TRBD2
CDR3 DNA: TGTGCCAGCGGTCTAGCGGGGTCCCCTAGCACAGATACGCAGTATTTT
CDR3 protein: CASGLAGSPSTDTQYF

J gene: TRBJ2-3
V gene: TRBV9
clone size: many
D gene: .
CDR3 DNA: TGTGCCAGCAGCGTAGACGGGCAAAGAGCAGATACGCAGTATTTT
CDR3 protein: CASSVDGQRADTQYF

J gene: TRBJ2-1
V gene: TRBV18
clone size: medium-sized
D gene: TRBD2
CDR3 DNA: TGTGCCAGCTCACCACCAACTAGCGGGCCGGGCACCTACAATGAGCAGTTCTTC
CDR3 protein: CASSPPTSGPGTYNEQFF

J gene: TRBJ2-7
V gene: TRBV27
clone size: many
D gene: .
CDR3 DNA: TGTGCCAGCAGCCACCGGGGCCGAGACTACGAGCAGTACTTC
CDR3 protein: CASSHRGRDYEQYF

J gene: TRBJ2-1
V gene: TRBV20-1
clone size: medium-sized
D gene: .
CDR3 DNA: TGCAGTGCTAGAGCCGAGGGGGGGTCCTACAATGAGCAGTTCTTC
CDR3 protein: CSARAEGGSYNEQFF

J gene: TRBJ1-5
V gene: TRBV6-1
clone size: many
D gene: .
CDR3 DNA: TGTGCCAGCAACTTCGAGGGTGAACGGACTCAGCCCCAGCATTTT
CDR3 protein: CASNFEGERTQPQHF

J gene: TRBJ2-2
V gene: TRBV24-1
clone size: many
D gene: .
CDR3 DNA: TGTGCCACCAGGGGCAGTCTTGGCGCCGGGGAGCTGTTTTTT
CDR3 protein: CATRGSLGAGELFF